The 9 T cell receptor beta chains given below trace back to one sample, sequenced in a study of T cell responses to AZD1222 COVID-19 vaccine. The table came from immunoSEQ multiplex PCR; TCRdb's copy has only in-frame clones and leaves some out. The sample comprises about 120,000 clones, around 92% of which are singletons, and more than 13% rests with the top ten. The source material was peripheral blood, sampled on day 0 of AZD1222 vaccination. The receptors shown here come from an adult in good health.

This clone was observed a few times. This rearrangement joins TRBV5-4 to TRBJ2-7; D is tentatively TRBD1 or TRBD2 (5 bases each). The germline V gene has CDR1 SGHNT and CDR2 YYREEE (reference sequence). The CDR3 runs 14 residues. V lost 4 bases, J lost 0 bases, and 11 bases lay in between. The CDR3 DNA is TGTGCCAGCAGCCCTGGGACGAACTCCTACGAGCAGTACTTC. Its translation: CASSPGTNSYEQYF.

This clone showed up just once. The J gene is TRBJ1-4, the V gene TRBV7-8, with D unresolved. There are 14 residues in the CDR3. Germline CDR1 SGHVS, CDR2 FQNEAQ. V lost 1 base and J 8 bases, leaving 11 bases between the germline ends. The CDR3 coding sequence is TGTGCCAGCAGCTTAGGATCCTCCGGGGAAAAACTGTTTTTT. Its translation: CASSLGSSGEKLFF.

This clone was picked up one time. V usage is TRBV18 and J usage is TRBJ2-7; perhaps TRBD1 as D (5 bases). The CDR3 extends over 16 amino acids. Germline V gene lookup returns CDR1 KGHSH and CDR2 LQKENI. V gave up 2 bases and J gave up 3 bases, with 17 bases separating them. CDR3 DNA sequence: TGTGCCAGCTCACCAGAAATTGGGCAGGGTCTCTACGAGCAGTACTTC. The encoded protein is CASSPEIGQGLYEQYF.

The chain has TRBV6-5 and TRBJ2-2; D may match TRBD1 or TRBD2 (5 bases each). The CDR3 covers 14 residues. Germline-derived CDR1 and CDR2 are MNHEY and SVGAGI. V gave up 7 bases and J gave up 6 bases, with 15 bases separating them. The CDR3 is CASIWDGSAGELFF. CDR3 sequence (DNA): TGTGCCAGCATCTGGGACGGTTCGGCCGGGGAGCTGTTTTTT.

This clone was seen a single time. This chain joins TRBV5-6 and TRBJ1-3; no firm D call. The CDR3 loop spans 16 amino acids. Germline V gene lookup returns CDR1 SGHDT and CDR2 YYEEEE. Trimming cost V 2 bases and J 4 bases, with 16 bases left between them. The CDR3 spells CASSLRPPGTGNTIYF. The CDR3 DNA sequence: TGTGCCAGCAGCTTACGCCCTCCGGGCACAGGAAACACCATATATTTT.

The rearrangement links TRBV2 to TRBJ1-5; D may be TRBD1 (6 bases). The germline CDR1 and CDR2 sequences are SNHLY and FYNNEI. The CDR3 length is 12 residues. The V gene lost 8 bases and the J gene lost 6 bases, with 11 bases spanning the gap. The CDR3 bases are TGTGCCAGCTCGGGGGGCGCTCAGCCCCAGCATTTT. It specifies CASSGGAQPQHF.

The rearrangement links TRBV15 to TRBJ1-2, with TRBD1 matching over 7 bases. Germline-derived CDR1 and CDR2 are LNHNV and YYDKDF (reference sequence). The V segment lost 7 bases and the J segment 2 bases; nucleotides outside the gene matches: 13. This CDR3 region has 16 residues. The CDR3 sequence: CATTSRWRGLNYGYTF. The CDR3 DNA reads TGTGCCACCACTTCGAGATGGAGGGGGCTGAACTATGGCTACACCTTC.

This rearrangement joins TRBV28 to TRBJ1-1, with a weak D call TRBD1 (5 bases). Trimming stripped 3 bases from V and 6 bases from J, with 14 bases between. Germline V lookup: CDR1 MDHEN, CDR2 SYDVKM. The CDR3 totals 14 residues. As DNA, the CDR3 is TGTGCCAGCAGTTTCCAGGGTCGTAGGCCTGAAGCTTTCTTT. This codes for CASSFQGRRPEAFF.

This chain uses TRBV13 with TRBJ2-1; D unclear. The germline gives CDR1 PRHDT, CDR2 FYEKMQ (reference sequence). Trimming removed 3 bases from V and 10 bases from J, with 7 bases in between. This CDR3 contains 11 residues. CDR3 residues: CASSFSAEQFF. In nucleotides, the CDR3 is TGTGCCAGCAGCTTCTCCGCGGAGCAGTTCTTC.